This record looks at one T cell receptor (beta chain) sequence and its context. Its antigen is currently unknown. The CDR3 has 17 amino acids. V was clipped by 5 bases and J by 2 bases; unmatched bases: 11. The germline V gene encodes CDR1 SGHTA and CDR2 FQGNSA. Clones were sequenced by immunoSEQ multiplex PCR, and TCRdb holds only the in-frame ones, with some missing. The sample consists of roughly 96,000 clones, roughly 91% of them appearing once. This record comes from a study of PD-1 blockade in classical Hodgkin lymphoma. Study results and limitations: Diversity in CD4+ TCRs, unlike that measured in CD8+ TCRs, had risen significantly by C4D1. Patients who initiated nivolumab within 1 year of ASCT were excluded.

As to time point: cycle 4 day 1 (C4D1), after six to seven weeks of nivolumab. All patients relapsed after autologous stem cell transplantation, and brentuximab vedotin exposure varied. The clonotype was recovered from a human donor with classical Hodgkin lymphoma. The chain is built from TRBV7-2 and TRBJ2-1; 8 bases agree with TRBD1. The starting material was peripheral blood mononuclear cells (PBMCs), obtained before the fourth cycle of nivolumab. CDR3 in DNA: TGTGCCAGCAGCCCGGGCAGACCGGGACAGGCCTACAATGAGCAGTTCTTC. Translation gives CASSPGRPGQAYNEQFF.